These T cell receptor beta chains were read from a single sample in a study of cytomegalovirus exposure and HLA in healthy donors. The repertoire was sequenced with immunoSEQ multiplex PCR; TCRdb's copy has only in-frame clones and lacks some. The repertoire holds under 70,000 clones, with around two thirds as singletons. The specimen sequenced was PBMCs. The origin of the receptors is a woman aged 55-69 years in good health and CMV-seropositive. Both conserved end residues are part of each CDR3. A D gene is named only where the DNA matches it firmly. Rows may omit the clone size; those that give it use once, few, many or a size class.

V gene	J gene	clone size	D gene	CDR3 DNA	CDR3 protein
TRBV4-2	TRBJ1-1	NA	NA	TGTGCCAGCAGCCAGCTTACCGGACAGAAGAACACTGAAGCTTTCTTT	CASSQLTGQKNTEAFF
TRBV27	TRBJ1-6	NA	NA	TGTGCCAGCAGTTTGGGCGCCGGGACACCATCACCCCTCCACTTT	CASSLGAGTPSPLHF
TRBV6-1	TRBJ1-2	NA	NA	TGTTCCAGCAGTGAACGATCGGGAAACTATGGCTACACCTTC	CSSSERSGNYGYTF
TRBV5-1	TRBJ1-4	NA	NA	TGCGCCAGCAGCTGGACGAGAACCCGGGGGAATGAAAAACTGTTTTTT	CASSWTRTRGNEKLFF
TRBV2	TRBJ2-3	NA	TRBD2	TGTGCCAGCAGCGGGACTAGCGGGGGGTATACGCAGTATTTT	CASSGTSGGYTQYF
TRBV2	TRBJ1-1	few	TRBD1	TGTGCCAGCAGTGCCAGACAGGGGATGGGAGCTTTCTTT	CASSARQGMGAFF
TRBV5-1	TRBJ1-6	NA	TRBD1	TGCGCCAGCAGCCTCAGCCTTCCCGGGACAGGAGATAATTCACCCCTCCACTTT	CASSLSLPGTGDNSPLHF
TRBV4-3	TRBJ2-5	NA	TRBD2	TGCGCCAGCAGCTCCAAGGGATCGGCTAGCGGGATACTCCTCCAAGAGACCCAGTACTTC	CASSSKGSASGILLQETQYF
TRBV2	TRBJ1-6	NA	NA	TGTGCCAGCAGTTTAGTGGGGGGTTCACCCCTCCACTTT	CASSLVGGSPLHF
TRBV4-1	TRBJ2-3	few	NA	TGCGCCAGCAGCCGGTCGACTCTGGCTACGCAGTATTTT	CASSRSTLATQYF
TRBV7-9	TRBJ2-7	NA	TRBD1	TGTGCCAGCAGCTCCACTCGGGGACAGGGTGTCGACGAGCAGTACTTC	CASSSTRGQGVDEQYF
TRBV9	TRBJ2-2	NA	TRBD2	TGTGCCAGCGGGTCGGCGGGGGGGAGGACCGGGGAGCTGTTTTTT	CASGSAGGRTGELFF
TRBV6-6	TRBJ1-5	NA	NA	TGTGCCAGCAGTATACAGACCTCCAATCAGCCCCAGCATTTT	CASSIQTSNQPQHF
TRBV2	TRBJ2-7	NA	TRBD1	TGTGCCAGCACCCTGGACAGGGCGGACGAGCAGTACTTC	CASTLDRADEQYF
TRBV6-5	TRBJ2-7	NA	NA	TGTGCCAGCAGTTACGTTGGAACTAGTTCCGAGCAGTACTTC	CASSYVGTSSEQYF
TRBV5-4	TRBJ2-7	NA	NA	TGCGCCAGCAGCCAAAGTAGGGGGACGATGTACGAGCAGTACTTC	CASSQSRGTMYEQYF
TRBV10-3	TRBJ2-2	NA	NA	TGTGCCATCAGGAACGTCAGGGGGGCCGGGGAGCTGTTTTTT	CAIRNVRGAGELFF
TRBV7-2	TRBJ1-1	NA	NA	TGTGCCAGCAGCTTAGCTCGGGGGGAGACTGAAGCTTTCTTT	CASSLARGETEAFF
TRBV4-3	TRBJ2-3	NA	NA	TGCGCCAGCAGCCAAACGGGAGATACGCAGTATTTT	CASSQTGDTQYF
TRBV6-1	TRBJ1-1	once	TRBD1	TGTGCCAGCAGTCAGGACAGGGGACGGACTGAAGCTTTCTTT	CASSQDRGRTEAFF
TRBV7-9	TRBJ2-7	NA	NA	TGTGCCAGCAGCTTTGCCGGGGTGGTATACGAGCAGTACTTC	CASSFAGVVYEQYF
TRBV5-4	TRBJ2-3	NA	NA	TGTGCCAGCAGCGGGGACGGGGGAGGCACAGATACGCAGTATTTT	CASSGDGGGTDTQYF
TRBV19	TRBJ2-3	NA	NA	TGTGCCAGTAGTCTCCCGGGGTTAAGCACAGATACGCAGTATTTT	CASSLPGLSTDTQYF
TRBV5-1	TRBJ2-7	NA	NA	TGCGCCAGCAGCTTGACAGTTTTGGCCGAGCAGTACTTC	CASSLTVLAEQYF
TRBV5-4	TRBJ1-2	NA	NA	TGTGCCAGCAGCGGGACGGACAGAGCTAACTATGGCTACACCTTC	CASSGTDRANYGYTF
TRBV2	TRBJ2-3	once	NA	TGTGCCAGCAGTGAAGCGCAGATCACAGATACGCAGTATTTT	CASSEAQITDTQYF
TRBV2	TRBJ2-7	few	TRBD2	TGTGCCAGCAGTTCCCTAGCGGGGGGGAAGTACGAGCAGTACTTC	CASSSLAGGKYEQYF
TRBV2	TRBJ1-2	NA	NA	TGTGCCAGCAGTGGGCGACAGGATCTCTATGGCTACACCTTC	CASSGRQDLYGYTF
TRBV19	TRBJ2-7	few	NA	TGTGCCAGTAGTATAGAAAGGAGCTCCTACGAGCAGTACTTC	CASSIERSSYEQYF
TRBV10-3	TRBJ2-7	once	TRBD1	TGTGCCATCACGCCGGACAGGGAGATCTACGAGCAGTACTTC	CAITPDREIYEQYF
TRBV9	TRBJ2-1	NA	NA	TGTGCCAGCAGCGTAGAATGGGGGCCCTACAATGAGCAGTTCTTC	CASSVEWGPYNEQFF
TRBV18	TRBJ1-3	NA	NA	TGTGCCAGCTCACCAAAAGAGGGAGGGTCTGGAAACACCATATATTTT	CASSPKEGGSGNTIYF
TRBV18	TRBJ1-1	NA	NA	TGTGCCAGCTCACCCCCCCTAGGATTCGGTTCGGACACTGAAGCTTTCTTT	CASSPPLGFGSDTEAFF
TRBV18	TRBJ1-4	few	NA	TGTGCCAGCTCACCCCGGACAGTATATAATGAAAAACTGTTTTTT	CASSPRTVYNEKLFF
TRBV2	TRBJ2-3	NA	TRBD2	TGTGCCAGCACGGGAACTAGCGGGGGGCTTGGCACAGATACGCAGTATTTT	CASTGTSGGLGTDTQYF
TRBV4-3	TRBJ1-6	NA	TRBD1	TGCGCCAGCAGACAGGGACAGGGGAATTCACCCCTCCACTTT	CASRQGQGNSPLHF
TRBV7-2	TRBJ2-1	few	TRBD1	TGTGCCAGCAGAGGGGGCCTTGGGGATGAGCAGTTCTTC	CASRGGLGDEQFF
TRBV5-1	TRBJ2-3	NA	NA	TGCGCCAGCAGTGAGTACACAGATACGCAGTATTTT	CASSEYTDTQYF
TRBV6-1	TRBJ1-5	NA	NA	TGTGCCACCGACGAGGGGCGGTGGGAGGGTCAGCCCCAGCATTTT	CATDEGRWEGQPQHF
TRBV11-2	TRBJ2-7	NA	NA	TGTGCCAGCAGCTTAGGACGGGGAGTCGAGCAGTACTTC	CASSLGRGVEQYF
TRBV6-1	TRBJ1-1	few	NA	TGTGCCTCGGAGGGAGGTTCCGACACTGAAGCTTTCTTT	CASEGGSDTEAFF
TRBV30	TRBJ1-3	few	NA	TGTGCCTGGAGTAAACTGCTAGGAGGAAACACCATATATTTT	CAWSKLLGGNTIYF
TRBV7-2	TRBJ2-7	NA	TRBD2	TGTGCCAGCAGTCCTTTAATCGGACTAGCGGGGGGTTACGAGCAGTACTTC	CASSPLIGLAGGYEQYF
TRBV27	TRBJ2-2	once	TRBD2	TGTGCCAGCAGTCGTACTAGCGGGGGAAGCACCGGGGAGCTGTTTTTT	CASSRTSGGSTGELFF